The sequence of this TCR beta chain was determined in a study of siplizumab effects on memory and regulatory T cells. Study-level results: The authors mapped only a minor fraction of alloreactive clones to unstimulated subsets.

Sequencing used immunoSEQ multiplex PCR; TCRdb keeps in-frame clones, though not all of them. The sample has around 110,000 clones, around 94% seen once. For this clone: The antigen remains undetermined.

This CDR3 is 12 amino acids long. V lost 1 base, J lost 3 bases, and 2 bases lay in between. Germline V gene sequence: CDR1 SGHAT, CDR2 FQNNGV. The chain recombines TRBV11-2 with TRBJ2-3; D not resolved. This clonotype was obtained from a human donor in good health. Sequenced: non-Treg CD4+ T cells sorted from blood. The CDR3 coding sequence is TGTGCCAGCAGCTTAGGGACAGATACGCAGTATTTT. Translation: CASSLGTDTQYF.